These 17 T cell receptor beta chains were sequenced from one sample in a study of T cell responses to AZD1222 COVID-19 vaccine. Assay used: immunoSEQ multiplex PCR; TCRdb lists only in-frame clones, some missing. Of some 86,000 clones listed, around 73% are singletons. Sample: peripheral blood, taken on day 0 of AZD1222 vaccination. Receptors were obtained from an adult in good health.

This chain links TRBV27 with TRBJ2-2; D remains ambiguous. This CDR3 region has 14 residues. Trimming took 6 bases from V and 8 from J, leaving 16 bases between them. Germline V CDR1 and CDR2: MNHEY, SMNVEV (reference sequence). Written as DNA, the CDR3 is TGTGCCAGCAGGGGGTACTATGACCAAGGGGAGCTGTTTTTT. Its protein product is CASRGYYDQGELFF.

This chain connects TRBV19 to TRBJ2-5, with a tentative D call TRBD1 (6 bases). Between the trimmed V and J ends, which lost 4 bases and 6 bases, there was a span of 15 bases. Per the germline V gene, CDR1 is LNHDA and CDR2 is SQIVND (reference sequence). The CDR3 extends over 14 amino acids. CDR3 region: CASSSRQGSKTQYF. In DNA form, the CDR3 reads TGTGCCAGTAGTAGTCGTCAGGGGTCGAAGACCCAGTACTTC. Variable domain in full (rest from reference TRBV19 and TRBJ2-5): DGGITQSPKYLFRKEGQNVTLSCEQNLNHDAMYWYRQDPGQGLRLIYYSQIVNDFQKGDIAEGYSVSREKKESFPLTVTSAQKNPTAFYLCASSSRQGSKTQYFGPGTRLLVL.

CDR3 residues: CASSEAQRSYEQYF. CDR3 in DNA: TGTGCCAGCAGCGAAGCTCAACGCTCCTACGAGCAGTACTTC. The chain joins TRBV7-8 to TRBJ2-7; D ambiguous. CDR3 size: 14 residues. Trimming cost V 5 bases and J 0 bases, with 11 bases left between them. Germline CDR1 is SGHVS and CDR2 is FQNEAQ.

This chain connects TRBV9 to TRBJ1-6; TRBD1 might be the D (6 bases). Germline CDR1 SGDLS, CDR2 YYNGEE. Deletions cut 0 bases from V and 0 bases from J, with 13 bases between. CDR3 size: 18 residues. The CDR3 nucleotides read TGTGCCAGCAGCGTAGGTTGGGAAGGGGGCTCCTATAATTCACCCCTCCACTTT. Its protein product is CASSVGWEGGSYNSPLHF.

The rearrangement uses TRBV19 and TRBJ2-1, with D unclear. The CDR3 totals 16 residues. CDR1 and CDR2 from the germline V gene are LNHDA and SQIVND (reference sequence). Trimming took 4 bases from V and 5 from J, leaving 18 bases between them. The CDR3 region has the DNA TGTGCCAGTAGTACCCGGCAAGGCGCCGTCAACAATGAGCAGTTCTTC. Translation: CASSTRQGAVNNEQFF.

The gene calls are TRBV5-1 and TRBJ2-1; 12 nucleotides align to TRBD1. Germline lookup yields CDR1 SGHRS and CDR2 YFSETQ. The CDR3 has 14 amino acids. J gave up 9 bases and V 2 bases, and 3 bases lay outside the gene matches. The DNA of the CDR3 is TGCGCCAGCAGCTTCCGGGACAGGGGGCCTGAGCAGTTCTTC. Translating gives CASSFRDRGPEQFF.

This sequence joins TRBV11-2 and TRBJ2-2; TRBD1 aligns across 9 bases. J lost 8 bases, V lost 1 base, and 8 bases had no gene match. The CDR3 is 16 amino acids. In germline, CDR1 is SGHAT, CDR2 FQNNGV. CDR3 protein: CASSLGWGQGQGELFF. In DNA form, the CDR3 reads TGTGCCAGCAGCTTAGGTTGGGGACAGGGTCAAGGGGAGCTGTTTTTT.

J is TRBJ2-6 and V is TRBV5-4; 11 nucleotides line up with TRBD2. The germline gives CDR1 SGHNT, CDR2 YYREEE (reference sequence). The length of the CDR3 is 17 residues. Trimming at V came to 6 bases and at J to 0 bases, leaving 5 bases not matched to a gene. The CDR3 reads CASNPGTSGSGANVLTF. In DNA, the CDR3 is TGTGCCAGCAACCCCGGGACTAGCGGCTCTGGGGCCAACGTCCTGACTTTC. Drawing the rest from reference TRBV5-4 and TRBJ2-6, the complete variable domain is ETGVTQSPTHLIKTRGQQVTLRCSSQSGHNTVSWYQQALGQGPQFIFQYYREEENGRGNFPPRFSGLQFPNYSSELNVNALELDDSALYLCASNPGTSGSGANVLTFGAGSRLTVL.

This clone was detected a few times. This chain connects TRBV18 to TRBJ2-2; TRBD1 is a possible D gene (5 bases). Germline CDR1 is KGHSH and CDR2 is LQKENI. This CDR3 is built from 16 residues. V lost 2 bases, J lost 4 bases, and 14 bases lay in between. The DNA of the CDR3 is TGTGCCAGCTCACCAGGGGCGGACCTCGTCACCGGGGAGCTGTTTTTT. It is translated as CASSPGADLVTGELFF. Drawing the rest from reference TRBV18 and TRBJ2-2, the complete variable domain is NAGVMQNPRHLVRRRGQEARLRCSPMKGHSHVYWYRQLPEEGLKFMVYLQKENIIDESGMPKERFSAEFPKEGPSILRIQQVVRGDSAAYFCASSPGADLVTGELFFGEGSRLTVL.

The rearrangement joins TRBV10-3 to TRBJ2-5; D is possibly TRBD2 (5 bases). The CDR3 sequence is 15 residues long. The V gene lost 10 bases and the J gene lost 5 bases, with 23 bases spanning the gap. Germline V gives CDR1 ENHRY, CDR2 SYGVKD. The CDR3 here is CATQTDFELGETQYF. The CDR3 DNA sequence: TGTGCCACCCAAACGGACTTCGAACTCGGCGAGACCCAGTACTTC.

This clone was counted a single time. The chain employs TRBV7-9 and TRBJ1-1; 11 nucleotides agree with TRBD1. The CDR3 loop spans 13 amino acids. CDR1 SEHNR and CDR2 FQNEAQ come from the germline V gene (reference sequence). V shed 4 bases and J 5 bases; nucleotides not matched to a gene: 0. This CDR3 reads CASSWDRGTEAFF. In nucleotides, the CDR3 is TGTGCCAGCAGCTGGGACAGGGGGACTGAAGCTTTCTTT.

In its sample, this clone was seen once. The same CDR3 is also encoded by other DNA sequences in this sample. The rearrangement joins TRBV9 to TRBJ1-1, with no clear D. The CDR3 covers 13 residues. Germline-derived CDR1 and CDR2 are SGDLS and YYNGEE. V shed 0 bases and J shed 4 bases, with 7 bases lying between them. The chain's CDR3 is CASSVAGSTEAFF. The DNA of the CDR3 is TGTGCCAGCAGCGTAGCGGGGAGCACTGAAGCTTTCTTT.

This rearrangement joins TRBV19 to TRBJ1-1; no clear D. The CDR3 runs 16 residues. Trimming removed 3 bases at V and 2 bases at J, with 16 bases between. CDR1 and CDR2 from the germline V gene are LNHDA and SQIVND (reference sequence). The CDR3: CASSIANHGVNTEAFF. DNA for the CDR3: TGTGCCAGTAGTATTGCCAACCACGGGGTAAACACTGAAGCTTTCTTT.

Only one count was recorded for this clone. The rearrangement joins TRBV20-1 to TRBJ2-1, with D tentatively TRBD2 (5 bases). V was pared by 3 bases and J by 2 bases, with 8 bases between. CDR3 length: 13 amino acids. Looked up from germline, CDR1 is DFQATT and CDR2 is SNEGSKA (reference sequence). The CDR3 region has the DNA TGCAGTGCTAGTAGCGACCCCTACAATGAGCAGTTCTTC. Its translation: CSASSDPYNEQFF.

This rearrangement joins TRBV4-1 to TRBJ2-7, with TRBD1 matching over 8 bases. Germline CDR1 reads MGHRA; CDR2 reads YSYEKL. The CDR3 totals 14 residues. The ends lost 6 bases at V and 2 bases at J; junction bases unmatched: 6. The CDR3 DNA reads TGCGCCAGCAGACCAGGACAGGGTACCTACGAGCAGTACTTC. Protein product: CASRPGQGTYEQYF.

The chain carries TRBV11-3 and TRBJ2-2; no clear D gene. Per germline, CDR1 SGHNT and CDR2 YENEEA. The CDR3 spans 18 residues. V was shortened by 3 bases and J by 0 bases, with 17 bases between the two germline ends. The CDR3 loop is CASSLTLWDSANTGELFF. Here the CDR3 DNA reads TGTGCCAGCAGCTTGACCCTTTGGGATTCAGCGAACACCGGGGAGCTGTTTTTT.

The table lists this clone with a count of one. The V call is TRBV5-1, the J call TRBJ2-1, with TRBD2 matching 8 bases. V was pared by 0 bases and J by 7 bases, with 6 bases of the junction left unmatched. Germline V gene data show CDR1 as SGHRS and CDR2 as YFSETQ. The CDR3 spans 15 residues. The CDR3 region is CASSLAGTSGNEQFF. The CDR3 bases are TGCGCCAGCAGCTTGGCCGGAACTAGCGGAAATGAGCAGTTCTTC.